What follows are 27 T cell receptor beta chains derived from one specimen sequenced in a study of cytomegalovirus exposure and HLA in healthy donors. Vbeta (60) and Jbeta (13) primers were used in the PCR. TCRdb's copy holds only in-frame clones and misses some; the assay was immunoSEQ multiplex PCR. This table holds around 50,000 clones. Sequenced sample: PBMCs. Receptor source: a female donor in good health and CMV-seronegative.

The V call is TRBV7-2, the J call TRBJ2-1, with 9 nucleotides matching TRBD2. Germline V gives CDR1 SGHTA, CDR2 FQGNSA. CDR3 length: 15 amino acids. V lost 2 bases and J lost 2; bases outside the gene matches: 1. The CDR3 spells CASSLQRGAYNEQFF. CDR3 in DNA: TGTGCCAGCAGCTTACAGCGGGGGGCCTACAATGAGCAGTTCTTC.

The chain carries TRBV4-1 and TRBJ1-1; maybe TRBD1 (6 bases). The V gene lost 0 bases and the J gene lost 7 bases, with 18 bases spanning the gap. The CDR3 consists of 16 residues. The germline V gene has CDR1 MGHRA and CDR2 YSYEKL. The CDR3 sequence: CASSQEFIKDRFEAFF. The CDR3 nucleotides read TGCGCCAGCAGCCAAGAATTCATAAAAGACAGGTTTGAAGCTTTCTTT.

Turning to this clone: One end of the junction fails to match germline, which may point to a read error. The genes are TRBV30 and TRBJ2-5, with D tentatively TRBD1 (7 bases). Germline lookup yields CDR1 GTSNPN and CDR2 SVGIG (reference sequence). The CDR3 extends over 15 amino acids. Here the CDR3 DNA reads TGTGCCGGGAGGAGGCTTCCACAGGGGCGAGAGACCCAGTACTTC. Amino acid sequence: CAGRRLPQGRETQYF. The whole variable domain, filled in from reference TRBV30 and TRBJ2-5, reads SQTIHQWPATLVQPVGSPLSLECTVEGTSNPNLYWYRQAAGRGLQLLFYSVGIGQISSEVPQNLSASRPQDRQFILSSKKLLLSDSGFYLCAGRRLPQGRETQYFGPGTRLLVL.

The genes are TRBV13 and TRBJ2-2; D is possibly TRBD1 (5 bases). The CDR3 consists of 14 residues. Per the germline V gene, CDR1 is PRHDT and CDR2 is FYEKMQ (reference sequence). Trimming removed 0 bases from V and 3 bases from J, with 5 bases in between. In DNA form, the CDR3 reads TGTGCCAGCAGCTTAGGAGGGGACACCGGGGAGCTGTTTTTT. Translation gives CASSLGGDTGELFF.

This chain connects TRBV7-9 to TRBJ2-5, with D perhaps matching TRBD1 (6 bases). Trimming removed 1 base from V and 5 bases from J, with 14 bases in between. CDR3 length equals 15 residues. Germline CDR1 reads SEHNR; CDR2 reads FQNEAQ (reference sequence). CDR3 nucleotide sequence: TGTGCCAGCAGCTTAGGGGGCAGGGGTAGGGAGACCCAGTACTTC. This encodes CASSLGGRGRETQYF.

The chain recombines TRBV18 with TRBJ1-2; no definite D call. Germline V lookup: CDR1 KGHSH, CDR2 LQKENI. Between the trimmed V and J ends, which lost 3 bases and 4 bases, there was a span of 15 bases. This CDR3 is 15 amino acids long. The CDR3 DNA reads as TGTGCCAGCTCACCCAAGCGCGCCGACTCCTATGGCTACACCTTC. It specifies CASSPKRADSYGYTF.

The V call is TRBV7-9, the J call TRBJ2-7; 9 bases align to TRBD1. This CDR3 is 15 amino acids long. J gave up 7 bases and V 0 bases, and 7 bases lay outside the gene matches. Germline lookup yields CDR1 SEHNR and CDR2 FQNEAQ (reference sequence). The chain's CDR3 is CASSLAGQGVGEQYF. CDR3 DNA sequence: TGTGCCAGCAGCTTAGCGGGACAGGGTGTGGGAGAGCAGTACTTC.

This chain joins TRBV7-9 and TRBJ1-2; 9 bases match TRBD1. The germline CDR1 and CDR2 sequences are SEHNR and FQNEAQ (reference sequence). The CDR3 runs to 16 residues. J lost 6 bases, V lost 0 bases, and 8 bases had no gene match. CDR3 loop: CASSLALLQGADGYTF. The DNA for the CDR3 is TGTGCCAGCAGCTTAGCGCTATTACAGGGGGCTGATGGCTACACCTTC.

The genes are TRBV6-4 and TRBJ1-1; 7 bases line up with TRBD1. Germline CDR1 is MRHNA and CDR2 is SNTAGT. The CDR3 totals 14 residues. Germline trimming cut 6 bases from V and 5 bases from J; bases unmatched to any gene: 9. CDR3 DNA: TGTGCCAGCAGCGCGACCGCAGGGGGAACTGAAGCTTTCTTT. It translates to CASSATAGGTEAFF.

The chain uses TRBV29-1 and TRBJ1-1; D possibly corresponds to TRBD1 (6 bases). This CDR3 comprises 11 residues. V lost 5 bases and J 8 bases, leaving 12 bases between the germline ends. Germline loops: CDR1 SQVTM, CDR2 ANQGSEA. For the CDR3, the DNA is TGCAGCGTTATAAACAGGGAAGAAGCTTTCTTT. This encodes CSVINREEAFF.

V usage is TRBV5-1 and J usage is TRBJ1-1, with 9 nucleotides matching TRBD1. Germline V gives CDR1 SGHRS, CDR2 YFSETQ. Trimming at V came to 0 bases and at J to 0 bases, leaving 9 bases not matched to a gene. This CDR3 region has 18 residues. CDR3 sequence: CASSLGGPGQGLNTEAFF. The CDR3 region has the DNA TGCGCCAGCAGCTTGGGCGGACCGGGACAGGGATTGAACACTGAAGCTTTCTTT. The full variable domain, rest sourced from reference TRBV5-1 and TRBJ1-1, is KAGVTQTPRYLIKTRGQQVTLSCSPISGHRSVSWYQQTPGQGLQFLFEYFSETQRNKGNFPGRFSGRQFSNSRSEMNVSTLELGDSALYLCASSLGGPGQGLNTEAFFGQGTRLTVV.

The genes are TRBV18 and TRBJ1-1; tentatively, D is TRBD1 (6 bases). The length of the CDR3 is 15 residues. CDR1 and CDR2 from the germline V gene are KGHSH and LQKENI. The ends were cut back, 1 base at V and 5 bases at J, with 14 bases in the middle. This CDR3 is CASSPQNRAQTEAFF. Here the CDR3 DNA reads TGTGCCAGCTCACCACAGAACAGGGCTCAAACTGAAGCTTTCTTT.

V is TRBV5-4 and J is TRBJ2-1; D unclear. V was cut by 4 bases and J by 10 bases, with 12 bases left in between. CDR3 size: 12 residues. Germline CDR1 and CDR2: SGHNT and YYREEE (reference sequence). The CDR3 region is CASSPSSLEQFF. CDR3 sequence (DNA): TGTGCCAGCAGCCCGAGCTCCTTAGAGCAGTTCTTC.

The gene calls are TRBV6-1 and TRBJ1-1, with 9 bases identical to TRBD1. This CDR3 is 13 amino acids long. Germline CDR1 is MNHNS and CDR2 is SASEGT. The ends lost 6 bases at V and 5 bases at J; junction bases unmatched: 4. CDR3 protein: CASSGTGWTEAFF. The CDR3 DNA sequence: TGTGCCAGCAGCGGGACAGGGTGGACTGAAGCTTTCTTT.

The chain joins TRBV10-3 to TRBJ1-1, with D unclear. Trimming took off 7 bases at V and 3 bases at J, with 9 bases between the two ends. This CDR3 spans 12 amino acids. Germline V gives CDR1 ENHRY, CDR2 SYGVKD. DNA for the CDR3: TGTGCCATCAAAGACACGGACACTGAAGCTTTCTTT. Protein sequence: CAIKDTDTEAFF.

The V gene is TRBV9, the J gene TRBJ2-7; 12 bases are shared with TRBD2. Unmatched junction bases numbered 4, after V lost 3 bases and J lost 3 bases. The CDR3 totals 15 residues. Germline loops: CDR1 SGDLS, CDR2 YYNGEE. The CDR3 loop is CASSATSGGYYEQYF. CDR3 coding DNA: TGTGCCAGCAGCGCGACTAGCGGGGGCTACTACGAGCAGTACTTC.

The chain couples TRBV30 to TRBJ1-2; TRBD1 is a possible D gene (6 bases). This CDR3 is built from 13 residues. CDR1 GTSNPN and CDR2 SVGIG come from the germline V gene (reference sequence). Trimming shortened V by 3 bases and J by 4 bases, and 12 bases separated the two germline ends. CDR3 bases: TGTGCCTGGAGGGACAGTATATCCTATGGCTACACCTTC. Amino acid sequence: CAWRDSISYGYTF.

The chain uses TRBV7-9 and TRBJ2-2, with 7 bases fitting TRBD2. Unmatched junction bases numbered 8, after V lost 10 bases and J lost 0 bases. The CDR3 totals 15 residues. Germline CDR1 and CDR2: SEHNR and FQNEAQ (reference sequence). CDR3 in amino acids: CAIIPAGANTGELFF. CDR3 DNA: TGTGCCATTATCCCCGCGGGAGCGAACACCGGGGAGCTGTTTTTT.

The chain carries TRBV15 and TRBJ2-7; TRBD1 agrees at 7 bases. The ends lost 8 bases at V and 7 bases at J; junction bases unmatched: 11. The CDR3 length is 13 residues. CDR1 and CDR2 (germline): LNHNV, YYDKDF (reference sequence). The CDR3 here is CATSISQGWEQYF. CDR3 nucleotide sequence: TGTGCCACCTCGATCTCACAGGGGTGGGAGCAGTACTTC.

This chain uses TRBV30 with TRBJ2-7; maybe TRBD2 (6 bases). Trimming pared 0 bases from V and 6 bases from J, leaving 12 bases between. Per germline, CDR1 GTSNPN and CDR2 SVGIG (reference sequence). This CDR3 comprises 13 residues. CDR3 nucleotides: TGTGCCTGGAGTGTACGGGGGACTGGCGAGCAGTACTTC. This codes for CAWSVRGTGEQYF.

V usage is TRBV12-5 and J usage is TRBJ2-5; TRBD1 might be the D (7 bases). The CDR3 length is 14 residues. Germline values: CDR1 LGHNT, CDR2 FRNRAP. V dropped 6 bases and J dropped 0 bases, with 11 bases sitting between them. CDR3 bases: TGTGCTAGTGGCCGCGGGACAGACCAAGAGACCCAGTACTTC. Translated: CASGRGTDQETQYF.

The CDR3 DNA is TGTGCCAGCAGCACCCGGAGCCGGGAGCAGTACTTC. Its translation is CASSTRSREQYF. The chain combines TRBV13 with TRBJ2-7; D unclear. CDR1 PRHDT and CDR2 FYEKMQ come from the germline V gene (reference sequence). This CDR3 is 12 amino acids long. V was cut by 5 bases and J by 7 bases, with 12 bases left in between.

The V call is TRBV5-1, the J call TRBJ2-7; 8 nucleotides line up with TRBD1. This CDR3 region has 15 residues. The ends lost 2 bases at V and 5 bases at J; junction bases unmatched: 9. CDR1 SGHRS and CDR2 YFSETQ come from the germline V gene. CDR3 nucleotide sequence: TGCGCCAGCAGCTTCAAACGGACAGGGCCCCACGAGCAGTACTTC. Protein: CASSFKRTGPHEQYF.

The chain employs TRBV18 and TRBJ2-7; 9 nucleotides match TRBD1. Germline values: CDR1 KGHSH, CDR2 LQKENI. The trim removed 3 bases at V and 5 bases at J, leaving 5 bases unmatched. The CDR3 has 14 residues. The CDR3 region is CASSPLDRGDEQYF. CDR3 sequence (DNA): TGTGCCAGCTCACCGTTGGACAGGGGAGACGAGCAGTACTTC. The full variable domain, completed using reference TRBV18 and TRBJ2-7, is NAGVMQNPRHLVRRRGQEARLRCSPMKGHSHVYWYRQLPEEGLKFMVYLQKENIIDESGMPKERFSAEFPKEGPSILRIQQVVRGDSAAYFCASSPLDRGDEQYFGPGTRLTVT.

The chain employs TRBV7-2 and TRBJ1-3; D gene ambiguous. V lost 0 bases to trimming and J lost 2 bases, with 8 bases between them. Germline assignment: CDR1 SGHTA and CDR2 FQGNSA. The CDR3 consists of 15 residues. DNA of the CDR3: TGTGCCAGCAGCTTAGCGCTGGCAGCTGGAAACACCATATATTTT. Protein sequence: CASSLALAAGNTIYF.

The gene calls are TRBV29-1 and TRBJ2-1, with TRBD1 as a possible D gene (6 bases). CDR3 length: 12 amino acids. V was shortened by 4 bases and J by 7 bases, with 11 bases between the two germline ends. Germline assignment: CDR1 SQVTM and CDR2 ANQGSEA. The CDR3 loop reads CSVGRGGNEQFF. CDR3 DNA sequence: TGCAGCGTTGGCAGGGGTGGGAATGAGCAGTTCTTC.

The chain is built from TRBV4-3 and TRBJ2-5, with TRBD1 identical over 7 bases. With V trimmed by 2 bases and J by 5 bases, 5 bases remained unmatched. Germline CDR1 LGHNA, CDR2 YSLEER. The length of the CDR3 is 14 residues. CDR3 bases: TGCGCCAGCAGCCAACTGGGACAGAAGGAGACCCAGTACTTC. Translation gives CASSQLGQKETQYF.